A selection of T cell receptor beta chains follows, all from one sample in a study of Ad26.COV2.S vaccination and SARS-CoV-2 variants. Assay: immunoSEQ multiplex PCR; the TCRdb copy retains only in-frame clones and omits some. The profile covers some 370,000 clones, with 83% appearing a single time and just under 7.5% taken by the ten largest. Sample: peripheral blood, taken in a trial of Ad26.COV2.S vaccine versus placebo. These receptors all stem from a person between 18 and 65 years old who received the Ad26.COV2.S COVID-19 vaccine or a placebo. The CDR3 runs from the conserved cysteine through the conserved F or W. Fields, in order: V gene, CDR3 protein.

TRBV19,CASSTSFRDRVIETQYF
TRBV2,CASKQGPPSEAFF
TRBV7-3,CASSLGTNNEQFF
TRBV3-1/TRBV3-2,CASSPSGALNTEAFF
TRBV5-6,CASSDLAGGLNEQFF
TRBV6-1,CASSGGRSPSRVSGYTF
TRBV4-2,CASSHPGSLLEQYF
TRBV23-1,CASSQLRKGLEDTQYF
TRBV27,CASSWVGALAYEQYF
TRBV7-2,CASSFDREMAEAFF
TRBV5-1,CASGLTGSSYNEQFF
TRBV27,CATQLAGGNEQFF
TRBV19,CASSPWGGRGTNEKLFF
TRBV27,CASSLLAGRLSYNEQFF
TRBV27,CASSLRQGPSSYNSPLHF
TRBV30,CAWSGTGAEQYF
TRBV5-1,CASSLGTSGPYNEQFF
TRBV6-5,CASSYSIGGRIYEQYF
TRBV6-1,CASSEERIGANVLTF
TRBV5-4,CASSFHHEQYF
TRBV30,CAITNGQFYGYTF
TRBV3-1/TRBV3-2,CASSQWGNTEAFF
TRBV5-6,CASRKPGTAKYNEQFF
TRBV4-1,CASSPTKGTGNNNEQFF
TRBV18,CASSPEYSGAKNIQYF
TRBV6-5,CAGRAINYGYTF
TRBV12-5,CASGLTGLAGGRTDTQYF
TRBV7-6,CASSLWGLGRNEKLFF
TRBV7-9,CASSSSGVSEKLFF
TRBV11-2,CASSLSLRHYQSEQYF
TRBV19,CASSEQGAPNYGYTF
TRBV9,CASSTWKNTEAFF
TRBV19,CASSTTGTGGELFF
TRBV10-2,CASQGLAGDRTYEQYF
TRBV7-8,CASSFPGQGHEQYF
TRBV2,CASSELQVPYSPLHF
TRBV5-6,CASSLELTGDSEAFF
TRBV13,CASKGGHGGLFF
TRBV6-6,CASSYAGAPGYTF
TRBV7-9,CASDLGGGYTF
TRBV7-9,CASSRGTGGKDYGYTF
TRBV3-1/TRBV3-2,CASSPTRTQETQYF
TRBV7-6,CASRPGPLGTDTQYF
TRBV5-1,CASSTRGRVGDTEAFF
TRBV18,CASSWEADTQYF
TRBV4-1,CASSRGPGPTNTEAFF
TRBV24-1,CATSDSGNEQFF
TRBV4-1,CASSQFAAKGDFYGYTF
TRBV5-6,CASSSVRAGDTEAFF
TRBV13,CASSLGRTGWAFF
TRBV6-5,CATRSPGNEQFF
TRBV29-1,CSVAGIKGYTF
TRBV11-3,CASSYRGRAFF
TRBV29-1,CSVVAGSGDQYF
TRBV19,CASRGGSGSSGANVLTF
TRBV2,CASSFTPYEQYF
TRBV15,CATSGQGGRGPYNEQFF
TRBV7-9,CASSLVGTSAGELFF